A selection of T cell receptor beta chains follows, all from one sample in a study of blood T cell repertoires in COVID-19. Clones were read by immunoSEQ multiplex PCR, and TCRdb kept only the in-frame ones, dropping some. The sample has 95,000 to 150,000 clones; over 75% are singletons. The sample was peripheral blood. All receptors derive from a man between 60 and 75 years old with active or convalescent COVID-19. CDR3s include the opening cysteine and the closing phenylalanine or tryptophan. The D gene is left open where the match is weak. Where a row states a size, it is once, few, many or the class of an expanded clone; other rows omit it.

.	TRBV14	13	TRBD1	TRBJ1-2	TGTGCCAGCAGCCCCGGACAGGGGGTGGGCTACACCTTC	CASSPGQGVGYTF
.	TRBV5-5	15	.	TRBJ2-6	TGTGCCAGCAGCTTGTTTCAAACTGGGGCCAACGTCCTGACTTTC	CASSLFQTGANVLTF
.	TRBV11-1	16	TRBD1	TRBJ2-2	TGTGCCAGCAGACGGGGACAGGGAGTGGACACCGGGGAGCTGTTTTTT	CASRRGQGVDTGELFF
.	TRBV19	15	TRBD2	TRBJ2-3	TGTGCCAGTAACGCTGGCGGGAGGGCCTTGGATACGCAGTATTTT	CASNAGGRALDTQYF
.	TRBV18	16	TRBD2	TRBJ2-1	TGTGCCAGCTCACAGACTAGCGGGAGTCTGGAGAATGAGCAGTTCTTC	CASSQTSGSLENEQFF
.	TRBV6-5	15	TRBD1	TRBJ1-5	TGTGCCAGCACCGGGACAGCCCCGTGGGATCAGCCCCAGCATTTT	CASTGTAPWDQPQHF
few	TRBV27	13	.	TRBJ2-3	TGTGCCAGCAGTTTAAAGGGGGGGGGTACGCAGTATTTT	CASSLKGGGTQYF
.	TRBV7-7	19	.	TRBJ2-2	TGTGCCAGCAGCTTAACAACAGGGTTCACCTCCGCGAACACCGGGGAGCTGTTTTTT	CASSLTTGFTSANTGELFF
.	TRBV24-1	16	.	TRBJ2-2	TGTGCCACCAGTGATTTCGGTCATACGAACACCGGGGAGCTGTTTTTT	CATSDFGHTNTGELFF
.	TRBV7-8	17	.	TRBJ2-1	TGTGCCAGCAGCCCACCTGCTGGGGCCGGCTCCTACAATGAGCAGTTCTTC	CASSPPAGAGSYNEQFF